These 32 T cell receptor beta chains came from one sample sequenced in a study of immune evolution from preneoplasia to lung adenocarcinoma. Using immunoSEQ multiplex PCR, the repertoire was profiled, and TCRdb retains in-frame clones only, with some absent. In the table there are approximately 9,100 clones, approximately 85% of which are singletons. The sequenced sample consisted of FFPE minimally invasive lung adenocarcinoma tissue. These receptors originate from a person aged 65-85 years with lung adenocarcinoma.

The genes are TRBV30 and TRBJ1-5; the D is unclear. This CDR3 comprises 14 residues. Deletions cut 3 bases from V and 3 bases from J, with 12 bases between. Looked up from germline, CDR1 is GTSNPN and CDR2 is SVGIG (reference sequence). Here the CDR3 reads CAWSSGGYNQPQHF. DNA for the CDR3: TGTGCCTGGAGCTCGGGAGGGTACAATCAGCCCCAGCATTTT.

V gene TRBV28 combines with J gene TRBJ2-4; 8 nucleotides line up with TRBD2. Trimming took 3 bases from V and 1 from J; bases not matched to a gene: 5. The length of the CDR3 is 16 residues. Per the germline V gene, CDR1 is MDHEN and CDR2 is SYDVKM. CDR3 nucleotides: TGTGCCAGCAGTTTCCTGCGGGGGGTGGCCAAAAACATTCAGTACTTC. This sequence encodes CASSFLRGVAKNIQYF. The full variable domain, completed using reference TRBV28 and TRBJ2-4, is DVKVTQSSRYLVKRTGEKVFLECVQDMDHENMFWYRQDPGLGLRLIYFSYDVKMKEKGDIPEGYSVSREKKERFSLILESASTNQTSMYLCASSFLRGVAKNIQYFGAGTRLSVL.

The chain joins TRBV27 to TRBJ2-3, with D hard to call. The CDR3 is made up of 15 amino acids. CDR1 MNHEY and CDR2 SMNVEV come from the germline V gene (reference sequence). V gave up 4 bases and J gave up 1 base, with 12 bases separating them. The CDR3 sequence is CASSWTPGGTDTQYF. The CDR3 DNA reads TGTGCCAGCAGTTGGACGCCCGGAGGCACAGATACGCAGTATTTT.

This rearrangement joins TRBV12-5 to TRBJ2-1, with D unresolved. V lost 4 bases and J lost 8, with 12 bases in between. There are 13 residues in the CDR3. In germline, CDR1 is LGHNT, CDR2 FRNRAP. The DNA for the CDR3 is TGTGCTAGTGGTTACCTAGTCTTGGATGAGCAGTTCTTC. The encoded protein is CASGYLVLDEQFF.

The rearrangement joins TRBV2 to TRBJ1-1; 7 bases agree with TRBD1. The CDR3 spans 16 residues. J gave up 0 bases and V 3 bases, and 7 bases lay outside the gene matches. CDR1 is SNHLY, CDR2 FYNNEI, per germline. The CDR3 protein is CASSEGQLWMNTEAFF. The CDR3 DNA is TGTGCCAGCAGTGAGGGACAGCTTTGGATGAACACTGAAGCTTTCTTT.

The chain has TRBV7-3 and TRBJ1-6; the match to TRBD1 covers 7 bases. Looked up from germline, CDR1 is SGHTA and CDR2 is FQGTGA. CDR3 size: 13 residues. The V and J ends lost 8 bases and 9 bases, in that order; junction bases with no gene match: 7. The CDR3 loop reads CASQGGSGSPLHF. CDR3 DNA: TGTGCCAGCCAGGGGGGTTCTGGTTCACCCCTCCACTTT.

J is TRBJ2-7 and V is TRBV5-1; D not certain. Germline assignment: CDR1 SGHRS and CDR2 YFSETQ. V gave up 7 bases and J gave up 6 bases, with 17 bases separating them. CDR3 length equals 13 residues. CDR3 residues: CASRLPAIGEQYF. DNA of the CDR3: TGCGCCAGCCGTTTGCCTGCCATCGGCGAGCAGTACTTC.

The V and J genes are TRBV10-2 and TRBJ1-1; 7 bases align to TRBD1. The CDR3 runs 13 residues. Trimming removed 3 bases from V and 6 bases from J; junction bases left unmatched: 4. The V gene's germline CDR1 is WSHSY and CDR2 SAAADI. The CDR3 bases are TGCGCCAGCAGTGAAGGGCAGGGGGCTGAAGCTTTCTTT. Translated: CASSEGQGAEAFF.

V is TRBV4-1 and J is TRBJ1-1; D is unresolved. This CDR3 comprises 16 residues. Per germline, CDR1 MGHRA and CDR2 YSYEKL. The V end was cut by 4 bases, the J end by 6 bases, with 21 bases between. In nucleotides, the CDR3 is TGCGCCAGCAGCCGTACGGTTGGACGGCCATTAGCTGAAGCTTTCTTT. Translation: CASSRTVGRPLAEAFF.

In this sample, this clone turned up once. The genes are TRBV19 and TRBJ2-3; D gene unclear. The CDR3 contains 13 residues. Germline V lookup: CDR1 LNHDA, CDR2 SQIVND (reference sequence). The V and J ends lost 7 bases and 1 base respectively, with 9 bases between them. CDR3 sequence (DNA): TGTGCCAGTATGAAGCGTGGCACAGATACGCAGTATTTT. Translated: CASMKRGTDTQYF.

The chain has TRBV6-1 and TRBJ1-3; D may be TRBD1 (6 bases). Germline loops: CDR1 MNHNS, CDR2 SASEGT. The CDR3 totals 15 residues. Trimming took off 5 bases at V and 0 bases at J, with 11 bases between the two ends. The CDR3 DNA reads TGTGCCAGCAGTCACAGGGAGAGCTCTGGAAACACCATATATTTT. Amino acids: CASSHRESSGNTIYF.

V is TRBV2 and J is TRBJ2-7; TRBD1 is a possible D gene (6 bases). Trimming stripped 5 bases from V and 3 bases from J, with 11 bases between. The CDR3 consists of 13 residues. Germline CDR1 reads SNHLY; CDR2 reads FYNNEI. The CDR3 sequence is CASSRGTSYEQYF. The CDR3 DNA reads TGTGCCAGCAGTCGTGGGACAAGCTACGAGCAGTACTTC.

This chain uses TRBV5-1 with TRBJ1-6; no clear D. The CDR3 contains 15 residues. The V end lost 0 bases, the J end lost 7 bases, and 11 bases lay between the germline ends. CDR1 is SGHRS, CDR2 YFSETQ, per germline. CDR3 coding DNA: TGCGCCAGCAGCTTGGGAGGCCTAGAAAATTCACCCCTCCACTTT. Translating gives CASSLGGLENSPLHF.

This clone was picked up a small number of times. DNA of the CDR3: TGTGCCAGCTTACCGGGACAGAACACCGGGGAGCTGTTTTTT. As protein: CASLPGQNTGELFF. This rearrangement joins TRBV18 to TRBJ2-2; tentative D call: TRBD1 (6 bases). CDR3 size: 14 residues. Trimming pared 7 bases from V and 1 base from J, leaving 10 bases between. CDR1 is KGHSH and CDR2 is LQKENI in the germline V gene.

The J gene is TRBJ1-4, the V gene TRBV15, with unresolved D. The CDR3 is made up of 13 amino acids. Trimming removed 3 bases at V and 7 bases at J, with 9 bases between. Germline CDR1 reads LNHNV; CDR2 reads YYDKDF (reference sequence). The CDR3 DNA reads TGTGCCACCAGCAGCCCCGAGAGTGAAAAACTGTTTTTT. Translation gives CATSSPESEKLFF. Complete variable domain (other parts from reference TRBV15 and TRBJ1-4): DAMVIQNPRYQVTQFGKPVTLSCSQTLNHNVMYWYQQKSSQAPKLLFHYYDKDFNNEADTPDNFQSRRPNTSFCFLDIRSPGLGDTAMYLCATSSPESEKLFFGSGTQLSVL.

This clone was seen only a few times. The rearrangement links TRBV15 to TRBJ1-1, with a weak D call TRBD1 (6 bases). The V gene's germline CDR1 is LNHNV and CDR2 YYDKDF (reference sequence). V was trimmed by 0 bases and J by 0 bases, leaving 14 bases between them. This CDR3 region has 17 residues. CDR3 bases: TGTGCCACCAGCAGAGATCTCAGGGGATCATTGAACACTGAAGCTTTCTTT. It codes for CATSRDLRGSLNTEAFF.

The genes are TRBV5-5 and TRBJ2-5; no clear D. Between the trimmed V and J ends, which lost 0 bases and 5 bases, there was a span of 11 bases. CDR3 length: 14 amino acids. The germline gives CDR1 SGHKS, CDR2 YYEKEE (reference sequence). DNA of the CDR3: TGTGCCAGCAGCTTGGGGCTTCAATGGGAGACCCAGTACTTC. Translated: CASSLGLQWETQYF.

The genes are TRBV5-1 and TRBJ2-7; 9 nucleotides match TRBD2. Germline V gene data show CDR1 as SGHRS and CDR2 as YFSETQ. CDR3 length: 14 residues. J gave up 2 bases and V 2 bases, and 2 bases lay outside the gene matches. The CDR3 loop is CASSFLAGTYEQYF. CDR3 nucleotide sequence: TGCGCCAGCAGCTTCCTAGCGGGGACCTACGAGCAGTACTTC.

The chain recombines TRBV6-1 with TRBJ1-6, with TRBD1 identical over 12 bases. The CDR3 totals 17 residues. The ends lost 0 bases at V and 9 bases at J; junction bases unmatched: 6. The germline gives CDR1 MNHNS, CDR2 SASEGT. CDR3 nucleotides: TGTGCCAGCAGTGAAGCGGGGACAGGGGGCTGGAGTTCACCCCTCCACTTT. Amino acids: CASSEAGTGGWSSPLHF.

V and J are TRBV10-2 and TRBJ2-3; 7 bases line up with TRBD2. Germline CDR1 reads WSHSY; CDR2 reads SAAADI. After removal of 11 bases from V and 4 bases from J, the junction contained 9 bases not matched to a gene. The CDR3 sequence is 13 residues long. CDR3 sequence: CACSRGGADTQYF. CDR3 nucleotides: TGCGCCTGCTCACGCGGGGGAGCAGATACGCAGTATTTT.

The chain carries TRBV5-4 and TRBJ2-1; D remains unclear. V lost 0 bases and J 0 bases, leaving 7 bases between the germline ends. CDR3 length equals 15 residues. CDR1 and CDR2 from the germline V gene are SGHNT and YYREEE (reference sequence). Here the CDR3 DNA reads TGTGCCAGCAGCTTGGGCAGCAGCTCCTACAATGAGCAGTTCTTC. It yields the protein CASSLGSSSYNEQFF.

The chain joins TRBV28 to TRBJ2-7; TRBD1 or TRBD2 may be the D gene (5 bases each). V was cut by 4 bases and J by 5 bases, with 21 bases left in between. CDR1 MDHEN and CDR2 SYDVKM come from the germline V gene. This CDR3 spans 16 amino acids. CDR3 protein: CASSSNSGPSGHEQYF. The CDR3 nucleotides read TGTGCCAGCAGTTCAAACTCGGGACCCTCCGGACACGAGCAGTACTTC. The full variable domain, with the rest looked up from reference TRBV28 and TRBJ2-7, is DVKVTQSSRYLVKRTGEKVFLECVQDMDHENMFWYRQDPGLGLRLIYFSYDVKMKEKGDIPEGYSVSREKKERFSLILESASTNQTSMYLCASSSNSGPSGHEQYFGPGTRLTVT.

This clone has just one count. The chain has TRBV28 and TRBJ2-5; D is unclear. Germline assignment: CDR1 MDHEN and CDR2 SYDVKM. The CDR3 loop spans 14 amino acids. The V and J ends lost 1 base and 3 bases respectively, with 9 bases between them. CDR3 in DNA: TGTGCCAGCAGTTTATCGGAAGGAGAAGAGACCCAGTACTTC. Its protein is CASSLSEGEETQYF.

This CDR3 is CASSQDWVPYQPQHF. Written as DNA, the CDR3 is TGCGCCAGCAGCCAAGATTGGGTACCCTATCAGCCCCAGCATTTT. The V gene is TRBV4-1, the J gene TRBJ1-5; no reliable D call. The CDR3 runs to 15 residues. In germline, CDR1 is MGHRA, CDR2 YSYEKL. V dropped 0 bases and J dropped 5 bases, with 11 bases sitting between them.

The chain links TRBV18 to TRBJ1-1, with D hard to call. The CDR3 is made up of 13 amino acids. Per the germline V gene, CDR1 is KGHSH and CDR2 is LQKENI. Trimming took 4 bases from V and 1 from J, leaving 7 bases between them. CDR3 residues: CASSRDKNTEAFF. CDR3 DNA: TGTGCCAGCTCACGAGACAAGAACACTGAAGCTTTCTTT.

There are a few counts of this clone. This chain connects TRBV30 to TRBJ1-1; D is unclear. Germline V gene sequence: CDR1 GTSNPN, CDR2 SVGIG (reference sequence). This CDR3 contains 13 residues. Deletions cut 0 bases from V and 5 bases from J, with 10 bases between. The CDR3 sequence is CAWSVHKVTEAFF. CDR3 bases: TGTGCCTGGAGTGTACATAAGGTGACTGAAGCTTTCTTT.

Written as DNA, the CDR3 is TGTGCCACCAGCAGAGTTGCCCTCCCCTGGACTGAAGCTTTCTTT. Translated: CATSRVALPWTEAFF. The chain is built from TRBV15 and TRBJ1-1; D gene ambiguous. The ends were cut back, 1 base at V and 5 bases at J, with 14 bases in the middle. Germline assignment: CDR1 LNHNV and CDR2 YYDKDF (reference sequence). CDR3 length: 15 amino acids.

V gene TRBV5-4 combines with J gene TRBJ2-7; D assignment may be TRBD1 or TRBD2 (5 bases each). V gave up 0 bases and J gave up 0 bases, with 16 bases separating them. Germline values: CDR1 SGHNT, CDR2 YYREEE (reference sequence). The CDR3 has 17 amino acids. The CDR3 DNA follows: TGTGCCAGCAGCTTGGCCCTGGTCGCAGGGAGCTCCTACGAGCAGTACTTC. It translates to CASSLALVAGSSYEQYF.

The chain uses TRBV5-4 and TRBJ2-3, with a weak D call TRBD2 (7 bases). Trimming stripped 3 bases from V and 1 base from J, with 15 bases between. Per germline, CDR1 SGHNT and CDR2 YYREEE (reference sequence). CDR3 length: 16 amino acids. The DNA for the CDR3 is TGTGCCAGCAGCTCCCCTTGGGGGGGCCGCACAGATACGCAGTATTTT. Translated: CASSSPWGGRTDTQYF.

The chain joins TRBV30 to TRBJ1-4, with D unclear. CDR1 GTSNPN and CDR2 SVGIG come from the germline V gene (reference sequence). The V and J ends lost 0 bases and 7 bases respectively, with 9 bases between them. The CDR3 is 13 amino acids. DNA of the CDR3: TGTGCCTGGAGTGTAGGCGGCCCTGAAAAACTGTTTTTT. It is translated as CAWSVGGPEKLFF.

This clone is large in the sample. The chain carries TRBV7-2 and TRBJ1-1; D is perhaps TRBD1 (6 bases). This CDR3 has 15 residues. The germline V and J ends were trimmed by 2 bases and 4 bases, with 14 bases remaining between them. Germline CDR1 and CDR2: SGHTA and FQGNSA. Here the CDR3 reads CASSLRGQKLTEAFF. CDR3 nucleotides: TGTGCCAGCAGCTTACGGGGACAAAAGCTCACTGAAGCTTTCTTT.

The rearrangement links TRBV7-2 to TRBJ2-3; D gene uncertain. The CDR3 has 14 residues. Trimming took off 2 bases at V and 2 bases at J, with 8 bases between the two ends. Germline V gene sequence: CDR1 SGHTA, CDR2 FQGNSA. The CDR3 is CASSLRVLTDTQYF. The DNA for the CDR3 is TGTGCCAGCAGCTTACGGGTTCTCACAGATACGCAGTATTTT. Combining the CDR3 with reference TRBV7-2 and TRBJ2-3 gives the whole variable domain GAGVSQSPSNKVTEKGKDVELRCDPISGHTALYWYRQSLGQGLEFLIYFQGNSAPDKSGLPSDRFSAERTGGSVSTLTIQRTQQEDSAVYLCASSLRVLTDTQYFGPGTRLTVL.